These 25 T cell receptor beta chains were all obtained from the same sample, sequenced in a study of blood T cells in healthy people across ages. Together with a sample-barcoded 5' primer, a J-beta primer mix was included in a second PCR lasting roughly 6 to 12 cycles. TCRdb re-called the 5' RACE reads through MiXCR, storing one row per CDR3 protein. The sample holds around 1,900,000 distinct CDR3 sequences, about two fifths seen once. Sequences were obtained from blood. Every receptor here comes from a human donor in good health.

The V and J genes are TRBV18 and TRBJ2-6, with D maybe TRBD1 (5 bases). The germline V and J ends were trimmed by 2 bases and 0 bases, with 17 bases remaining between them. Germline CDR1 is KGHSH and CDR2 is LQKENI. This CDR3 spans 19 amino acids. The CDR3 protein is CASSPNLGRANSGANVLTF. Here the CDR3 DNA reads TGTGCCAGCTCACCAAATCTTGGCAGGGCGAACTCTGGGGCCAACGTCCTGACTTTC.

In its sample, this clonotype was seen a few times. This chain uses TRBV7-2 with TRBJ2-2, with D unclear. Between the trimmed V and J ends, which lost 1 base and 5 bases, there was a span of 5 bases. The CDR3 consists of 13 residues. Germline V gene data show CDR1 as SGHTA and CDR2 as FQGNSA. CDR3: CASSLDVTGELFF. The CDR3, as DNA: TGTGCCAGCAGCTTAGATGTAACCGGGGAGCTGTTTTTT.

Regarding this clonotype: Relative to the germline gene, one junction end is altered; a read error may explain this. The chain combines TRBV4-3 with TRBJ2-1, with a possible D match to TRBD2 (7 bases). CDR1 and CDR2 (germline): LGHNA, YSLEER. The CDR3 is made up of 16 amino acids. The CDR3 DNA follows: TGCGCCAGCAGCCAAGTAGGGGGGGGGCTAGACAATGGGCAGTTCTTC. It codes for CASSQVGGGLDNGQFF.

This sequence joins TRBV29-1 and TRBJ2-5; D might be TRBD2 (7 bases). Germline CDR1 and CDR2: SQVTM and ANQGSEA. The CDR3 is 13 amino acids. Trimming shortened V by 3 bases and J by 11 bases, and 19 bases separated the two germline ends. This chain's CDR3 is CSVDGGRGNEQYF. Written as DNA, the CDR3 is TGCAGCGTTGACGGGGGGCGCGGAAATGAGCAGTACTTC. Looking up the rest from reference TRBV29-1 and TRBJ2-5 gives the full variable domain: SAVISQKPSRDICQRGTSLTIQCQVDSQVTMMFWYRQQPGQSLTLIATANQGSEATYESGFVIDKFPISRPNLTFSTLTVSNMSPEDSSIYLCSVDGGRGNEQYFGPGTRLLVL.

This chain connects TRBV7-2 to TRBJ2-3; maybe TRBD1 (5 bases). V was trimmed by 3 bases and J by 1 base, leaving 8 bases between them. The length of the CDR3 is 14 residues. Per the germline V gene, CDR1 is SGHTA and CDR2 is FQGNSA. The DNA for the CDR3 is TGTGCCAGCAGCTTTGAGACAGGCACAGATACGCAGTATTTT. It translates to CASSFETGTDTQYF.

In this sample, this clonotype turned up a few times. The J gene is TRBJ1-6, the V gene TRBV25-1; no definite D call. The CDR3 runs 15 residues. The V and J ends lost 1 base and 6 bases respectively, with 10 bases between them. Germline V gives CDR1 MGHDK, CDR2 SYGVNS. The CDR3 reads CASSESPGLNSPLHF. Written as DNA, the CDR3 is TGTGCCAGCAGTGAATCTCCGGGCCTTAATTCACCCCTCCACTTT.

This chain links TRBV27 with TRBJ1-5; D is ambiguous. Per germline, CDR1 MNHEY and CDR2 SMNVEV (reference sequence). The CDR3 consists of 14 residues. Trimming left V 5 bases short and J 7 bases short, with 15 bases between. CDR3 protein: CASSPEVGSQPQHF. In DNA form, the CDR3 reads TGTGCCAGCAGTCCAGAGGTGGGGTCCCAGCCCCAGCATTTT.

DNA for the CDR3: TGTGCCAGTCGCCCAGTAGATCAGCCCCAGCATTTT. Amino acid sequence: CASRPVDQPQHF. The chain couples TRBV28 to TRBJ1-5; the D is unclear. The CDR3 consists of 12 residues. Trimming pared 9 bases from V and 5 bases from J, leaving 11 bases between. Germline loops: CDR1 MDHEN, CDR2 SYDVKM. Based on the CDR3 plus reference TRBV28 and TRBJ1-5, the full variable domain is DVKVTQSSRYLVKRTGEKVFLECVQDMDHENMFWYRQDPGLGLRLIYFSYDVKMKEKGDIPEGYSVSREKKERFSLILESASTNQTSMYLCASRPVDQPQHFGDGTRLSIL.

In its sample, this clonotype was seen a few times. The chain uses TRBV7-2 and TRBJ1-5; D is possibly TRBD1 (5 bases). Germline loops: CDR1 SGHTA, CDR2 FQGNSA. Trimming removed 2 bases from V and 1 base from J, with 12 bases in between. This CDR3 is 16 amino acids long. The CDR3 here is CASSLMGVQSNQPQHF. The CDR3 bases are TGTGCCAGCAGCTTAATGGGGGTACAGAGCAATCAGCCCCAGCATTTT. Together with reference TRBV7-2 and TRBJ1-5, the CDR3 gives the full variable domain: GAGVSQSPSNKVTEKGKDVELRCDPISGHTALYWYRQSLGQGLEFLIYFQGNSAPDKSGLPSDRFSAERTGGSVSTLTIQRTQQEDSAVYLCASSLMGVQSNQPQHFGDGTRLSIL.

This clonotype was seen a few times. The V gene is TRBV4-1, the J gene TRBJ1-2, with 7 bases aligning to TRBD1. Germline CDR1 MGHRA, CDR2 YSYEKL. CDR3 length: 15 amino acids. The V and J ends lost 2 bases and 8 bases, in that order; junction bases with no gene match: 11. CDR3 nucleotides: TGCGCCAGCAGCCAACCTTCGACAGGGAGCAACGGCTACACCTTC. Its translation: CASSQPSTGSNGYTF.

The V gene is TRBV6-5, the J gene TRBJ2-3, with 7 bases identical to TRBD1. The CDR3 is made up of 14 amino acids. V trimming: 7 bases; J trimming: 2 bases; junction bases outside the gene matches: 6. Germline loops: CDR1 MNHEY, CDR2 SVGAGI. CDR3 sequence reads: CASKLGQHTDTQYF. The CDR3 nucleotides read TGTGCCAGCAAATTGGGACAGCACACAGATACGCAGTATTTT.

The chain has TRBV7-9 and TRBJ2-3, with 9 bases fitting TRBD2. In germline, CDR1 is SEHNR, CDR2 FQNEAQ (reference sequence). V lost 3 bases and J lost 6; bases outside the gene matches: 7. The CDR3 contains 15 residues. In nucleotides, the CDR3 is TGTGCCAGCAGCTTGACTAGCGGAAGGCTTGATACGCAGTATTTT. It translates to CASSLTSGRLDTQYF.

J is TRBJ2-7 and V is TRBV20-1; 8 nucleotides align to TRBD1. CDR1 and CDR2 from the germline V gene are DFQATT and SNEGSKA (reference sequence). V was pared by 0 bases and J by 5 bases, with 6 bases of the junction left unmatched. There are 14 residues in the CDR3. The CDR3 bases are TGCAGTGCTAGAGATCGGACAGGGATCAACGAGCAGTACTTC. Encoded protein: CSARDRTGINEQYF.

The V gene is TRBV28, the J gene TRBJ2-5, with D possibly being TRBD1 (6 bases). V was trimmed by 4 bases and J by 1 base, leaving 10 bases between them. This CDR3 has 14 amino acids. Germline values: CDR1 MDHEN, CDR2 SYDVKM. CDR3 in amino acids: CASSYQQGQETQYF. The DNA of the CDR3 is TGTGCCAGCAGTTATCAACAGGGCCAAGAGACCCAGTACTTC.

The table lists this clonotype with a few counts. The chain combines TRBV7-9 with TRBJ2-1; possible D gene TRBD2, 6 bases. The germline gives CDR1 SEHNR, CDR2 FQNEAQ (reference sequence). V was clipped by 5 bases and J by 7 bases, with 15 bases between them. This CDR3 has 14 residues. The CDR3 nucleotides are TGTGCCAGCAGCCCCCGGGACTTCAGTAATGAGCAGTTCTTC. Its translation is CASSPRDFSNEQFF.

The rearrangement links TRBV29-1 to TRBJ2-1; no firm D call. The CDR3 totals 13 residues. Germline V gene sequence: CDR1 SQVTM, CDR2 ANQGSEA. V was shortened by 1 base and J by 15 bases, with 19 bases between the two germline ends. Here the CDR3 DNA reads TGCAGCGTTGAAGTTGCTGGGGATAACGCTTTGTTCTTC. Its translation is CSVEVAGDNALFF.

V is TRBV20-1 and J is TRBJ1-6; D is possibly TRBD1 (6 bases). Germline CDR1 is DFQATT and CDR2 is SNEGSKA (reference sequence). The CDR3 extends over 15 amino acids. Trimming removed 0 bases from V and 7 bases from J, with 13 bases in between. CDR3 sequence reads: CSARDSGQGNSPLHF. CDR3 DNA: TGCAGTGCTAGAGATAGTGGGCAGGGGAATTCACCCCTCCACTTT.

CDR3 in DNA: TGTGCCATCAGTGACGCGATACAGGGAGATGACGAGCAGTACTTC. Protein sequence: CAISDAIQGDDEQYF. This chain uses TRBV10-3 with TRBJ2-5, with D possibly being TRBD1 (6 bases). Matching the DNA end better, TRBJ2-7 makes the J call doubtful. The CDR3 runs 15 residues. The germline V gene has CDR1 ENHRY and CDR2 SYGVKD.

This clonotype was counted between two and nine times. V is TRBV3-1 and J is TRBJ1-2; unclear D gene. The CDR3 is 18 amino acids. Trimming pared 0 bases from V and 1 base from J, leaving 18 bases between. Germline CDR1 reads LGHDT; CDR2 reads YNNKEL (reference sequence). CDR3 sequence (DNA): TGTGCCAGCAGCCAAGATATGATCCCAGGCCGAATTAACTATGGCTACACCTTC. Its translation: CASSQDMIPGRINYGYTF.

The chain combines TRBV18 with TRBJ2-4; D is possibly TRBD2 (6 bases). Trimming shortened V by 0 bases and J by 6 bases, and 12 bases separated the two germline ends. Germline V lookup: CDR1 KGHSH, CDR2 LQKENI. This CDR3 region has 15 residues. Written as DNA, the CDR3 is TGTGCCAGCTCACCACCTCAGCCGGAGGGAAACATTCAGTACTTC. It yields the protein CASSPPQPEGNIQYF.

The chain carries TRBV7-9 and TRBJ2-3, with 9 positions matching TRBD2. J gave up 5 bases and V 3 bases, and 9 bases lay outside the gene matches. Germline V gene lookup returns CDR1 SEHNR and CDR2 FQNEAQ (reference sequence). This CDR3 region has 16 residues. CDR3 in DNA: TGTGCCAGCAGCTTGACCAGCGGGGGGTACTTAGATACGCAGTATTTT. Its translation: CASSLTSGGYLDTQYF. The entire variable domain, with the rest obtained from reference TRBV7-9 and TRBJ2-3, is as follows: DTGVSQNPRHKITKRGQNVTFRCDPISEHNRLYWYRQTLGQGPEFLTYFQNEAQLEKSRLLSDRFSAERPKGSFSTLEIQRTEQGDSAMYLCASSLTSGGYLDTQYFGPGTRLTVL.

The chain employs TRBV20-1 and TRBJ2-1, with D possibly matching TRBD1 (5 bases). CDR1 and CDR2 (germline): DFQATT, SNEGSKA (reference sequence). The CDR3 runs to 13 residues. V was shortened by 5 bases and J by 6 bases, with 14 bases between the two germline ends. The CDR3 sequence: CSAPDTGPNEQFF. The CDR3 bases are TGCAGTGCTCCAGATACAGGACCCAATGAGCAGTTCTTC.

This rearrangement joins TRBV9 to TRBJ1-3; TRBD1 might be the D (6 bases). CDR1 is SGDLS and CDR2 is YYNGEE in the germline V gene. Trimming stripped 4 bases from V and 0 bases from J, with 14 bases between. The CDR3 extends over 16 amino acids. DNA of the CDR3: TGTGCCAGCAGCCCGACGCGGGGGCTCTCTGGAAACACCATATATTTT. It encodes CASSPTRGLSGNTIYF.

This clonotype was counted only a few times. This chain joins TRBV6-2 or TRBV6-3 and TRBJ1-5; D is unresolved. Germline loops: CDR1 MNHEY, CDR2 SVGEGT. This CDR3 is 13 amino acids long. V lost 1 base and J 3 bases, leaving 4 bases between the germline ends. DNA for the CDR3: TGTGCCAGCAGTTACTGGGACAATCAGCCCCAGCATTTT. Translating it yields CASSYWDNQPQHF.

The chain recombines TRBV12-3 or TRBV12-4 with TRBJ1-5; a weak D match, TRBD1 (6 bases). Between the trimmed V and J ends, which lost 7 bases and 0 bases, there was a span of 13 bases. The CDR3 consists of 15 residues. Written as DNA, the CDR3 is TGTGCCAGCAAAACAGGGAATTATAGCAATCAGCCCCAGCATTTT. Translating gives CASKTGNYSNQPQHF.